Listed here are 9 T cell receptor beta chains from one sample, sequenced in a study of shared clonotypes between healthy human individuals. The method was immunoSEQ multiplex PCR; TCRdb's version includes in-frame clones alone and lacks a portion of them. The data contain 2 million to 2.5 million clones, 95% of them singletons. The specimen sequenced was naive CD4+ T cells sorted from blood. As for subset: CD45RA+ positively selected. The receptors shown here come from a man aged 18 to 30 in good health.

Here the CDR3 DNA reads TGTGCTAGTGGTTTGCTTCCCAACACCGGGGAGCTGTTTTTT. This gives the protein CASGLLPNTGELFF. The V call is TRBV12-5, the J call TRBJ2-2; D is uncertain. This CDR3 has 14 residues. Germline lookup yields CDR1 LGHNT and CDR2 FRNRAP. V was trimmed by 2 bases and J by 2 bases, leaving 6 bases between them.

This chain uses TRBV2 with TRBJ1-1; maybe TRBD1 (5 bases). Germline V lookup: CDR1 SNHLY, CDR2 FYNNEI. The CDR3 contains 13 residues. V lost 7 bases to trimming and J lost 2 bases, with 11 bases between them. Here the CDR3 reads CASTKTVNTEAFF. The CDR3 bases are TGTGCCAGCACCAAGACAGTCAACACTGAAGCTTTCTTT.

The chain recombines TRBV28 with TRBJ1-4, with 9 bases aligning to TRBD1. The CDR3 spans 15 residues. J gave up 8 bases and V 4 bases, and 8 bases lay outside the gene matches. CDR1 and CDR2 (germline): MDHEN, SYDVKM. The CDR3 DNA reads TGTGCCAGCAGTTCAATAACAGGGGGCGAGGAAAAACTGTTTTTT. This sequence encodes CASSSITGGEEKLFF.

This clone has just one count. The rearrangement uses TRBV2 and TRBJ2-5; D is ambiguous. CDR3 length: 15 residues. The V end was cut by 5 bases, the J end by 5 bases, with 18 bases between. Per the germline V gene, CDR1 is SNHLY and CDR2 is FYNNEI. The CDR3 DNA reads as TGTGCCAGCAGTCCTGAACAAGGAACTGGGGAGACCCAGTACTTC. This encodes CASSPEQGTGETQYF.

Written as DNA, the CDR3 is TGTGCCAGCAGCGATCGGACTAGCGGGGTCACCGGGGAGCTGTTTTTT. Translated: CASSDRTSGVTGELFF. The V and J genes are TRBV9 and TRBJ2-2, with 12 bases aligning to TRBD2. Germline V gives CDR1 SGDLS, CDR2 YYNGEE. The CDR3 runs to 16 residues. The V and J ends lost 3 bases and 4 bases, in that order; junction bases with no gene match: 4.

This chain uses TRBV30 with TRBJ2-1, with TRBD1 identical over 8 bases. V lost 4 bases, J lost 0 bases, and 8 bases stayed unmatched. Germline V CDR1 and CDR2: GTSNPN, SVGIG (reference sequence). This CDR3 has 16 amino acids. CDR3 in DNA: TGTGCCTGGACCCCGGGACAGGCCAACTCCTACAATGAGCAGTTCTTC. Residues: CAWTPGQANSYNEQFF.

This clone appeared once. Sequence at one end of the junction differs from germline and may be a read error. The chain carries TRBV6-1 and TRBJ2-7, with D possibly TRBD1 on 6 matching bases. The germline CDR1 and CDR2 sequences are MNHNS and SASEGT. The CDR3 has 12 amino acids. DNA for the CDR3: TGTGCCAGCAGTGAAGCTTCTTCGGGACATTCCTTC. It is translated as CASSEASSGHSF.

Concerning this clone: This sample also contains other DNA sequences that code for the same CDR3. This sequence joins TRBV5-1 and TRBJ2-3; tentative D call: TRBD1 (6 bases). This CDR3 comprises 14 residues. Trimming cost V 0 bases and J 6 bases, with 11 bases left between them. Per germline, CDR1 SGHRS and CDR2 YFSETQ. The CDR3 region has the DNA TGCGCCAGCAGCTTGGGGCTGGGGGCTGATACGCAGTATTTT. Translating it yields CASSLGLGADTQYF.

This chain connects TRBV6-6 to TRBJ2-4; TRBD2 matches at 7 bases. This CDR3 is 14 amino acids long. The germline CDR1 and CDR2 sequences are MNHNY and SVGAGI (reference sequence). The J segment lost 0 bases and the V segment lost 10 bases, leaving 6 bases of the junction unmatched. The CDR3 sequence: CATEGRGAKNIQYF. Written as DNA, the CDR3 is TGTGCCACCGAAGGGAGGGGAGCCAAAAACATTCAGTACTTC.